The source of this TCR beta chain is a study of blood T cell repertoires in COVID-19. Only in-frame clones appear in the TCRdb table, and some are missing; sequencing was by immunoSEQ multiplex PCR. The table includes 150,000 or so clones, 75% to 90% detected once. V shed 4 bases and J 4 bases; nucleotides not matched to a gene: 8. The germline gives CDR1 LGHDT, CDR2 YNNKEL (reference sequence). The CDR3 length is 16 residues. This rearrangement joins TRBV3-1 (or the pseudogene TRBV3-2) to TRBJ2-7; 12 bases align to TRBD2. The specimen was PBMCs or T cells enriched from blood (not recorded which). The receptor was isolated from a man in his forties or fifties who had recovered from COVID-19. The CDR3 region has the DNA TGTGCCAGCAGCCCTGCGGGACTAGCGGGCAATTACGAGCAGTACTTC. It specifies CASSPAGLAGNYEQYF.